These T cell receptor beta chains were read from a single sample in a study of control samples from healthy donors and cancer patients. The assay was immunoSEQ multiplex PCR, and TCRdb's table has in-frame clones only and misses some. The sample shows about 31,000 clones, roughly 95% of them seen only once. Material for sequencing was blood. The source is a man aged 55 to 70 in good health. Both conserved end residues are part of each CDR3. A D gene is named only where the DNA matches it firmly. Part of the rows lack a size; the others show once, few, many or a class for expanded clones.

v_call: TRBV2
cdr3_length: 14
d_call: -
j_call: TRBJ1-1
clone_size: -
cdr3_aa: CASKGLDRNTEAFF
cdr3_nt: TGTGCCAGCAAAGGACTGGACAGGAACACTGAAGCTTTCTTT

v_call: TRBV5-6
cdr3_length: 15
d_call: -
j_call: TRBJ2-7
clone_size: -
cdr3_aa: CASTFLGSIPYEQYF
cdr3_nt: TGTGCCAGCACCTTCCTAGGATCAATTCCCTACGAGCAGTACTTC

v_call: TRBV28
cdr3_length: 12
d_call: -
j_call: TRBJ1-3
clone_size: -
cdr3_aa: CASSTSGNTIYF
cdr3_nt: TGTGCCAGCAGCACCTCTGGAAACACCATATATTTT

v_call: TRBV3-1/TRBV3-2
cdr3_length: 13
d_call: -
j_call: TRBJ1-5
clone_size: few
cdr3_aa: CASSHDGNQPQHF
cdr3_nt: TGTGCCAGCAGCCACGACGGTAATCAGCCCCAGCATTTT

v_call: TRBV25-1
cdr3_length: 15
d_call: TRBD1
j_call: TRBJ1-2
clone_size: -
cdr3_aa: CASSEPQAGGYGYTF
cdr3_nt: TGTGCCAGCAGTGAACCCCAGGCAGGGGGCTATGGCTACACCTTC

v_call: TRBV28
cdr3_length: 15
d_call: -
j_call: TRBJ1-5
clone_size: -
cdr3_aa: CASSFSGTSNQPQHF
cdr3_nt: TGTGCCAGCAGTTTTTCGGGTACGAGCAATCAGCCCCAGCATTTT

v_call: TRBV7-2
cdr3_length: 16
d_call: -
j_call: TRBJ2-3
clone_size: -
cdr3_aa: CASRWRWQVNTDTQYF
cdr3_nt: TGTGCCAGCAGATGGCGGTGGCAAGTTAACACAGATACGCAGTATTTT

v_call: TRBV9
cdr3_length: 17
d_call: TRBD1
j_call: TRBJ1-6
clone_size: once
cdr3_aa: CASSVAVRTGYNSPLHF
cdr3_nt: TGTGCCAGCAGCGTAGCGGTCAGGACAGGGTATAATTCACCCCTCCACTTT

v_call: TRBV10-2
cdr3_length: 14
d_call: -
j_call: TRBJ1-1
clone_size: -
cdr3_aa: CASSVGAGNTEAFF
cdr3_nt: TGCGCCAGCAGTGTAGGGGCAGGGAACACTGAAGCTTTCTTT

v_call: TRBV7-8
cdr3_length: 15
d_call: TRBD1
j_call: TRBJ2-7
clone_size: -
cdr3_aa: CASSLGLGTGREQYF
cdr3_nt: TGTGCCAGCAGCTTGGGGTTAGGGACAGGGAGGGAGCAGTACTTC

v_call: TRBV18
cdr3_length: 16
d_call: TRBD1
j_call: TRBJ2-1
clone_size: -
cdr3_aa: CASSPQGQGVYNEQFF
cdr3_nt: TGTGCCAGCTCACCGCAGGGACAGGGGGTGTACAATGAGCAGTTCTTC

v_call: TRBV7-9
cdr3_length: 15
d_call: -
j_call: TRBJ1-3
clone_size: -
cdr3_aa: CASSLVPEKGNTIYF
cdr3_nt: TGTGCCAGCAGCTTAGTGCCAGAGAAAGGAAACACCATATATTTT

v_call: TRBV3-1/TRBV3-2
cdr3_length: 16
d_call: -
j_call: TRBJ1-6
clone_size: -
cdr3_aa: CASSQRFFQGNSPLHF
cdr3_nt: TGTGCCAGCAGCCAAAGATTCTTCCAGGGGAATTCACCCCTCCACTTT

v_call: TRBV7-9
cdr3_length: 15
d_call: TRBD1
j_call: TRBJ1-6
clone_size: -
cdr3_aa: CASSAPGQANSPLHF
cdr3_nt: TGTGCCAGCAGCGCCCCGGGACAGGCTAATTCACCCCTCCACTTT

v_call: TRBV5-1
cdr3_length: 18
d_call: TRBD1
j_call: TRBJ1-4
clone_size: -
cdr3_aa: CASSLSGTGGTTNEKLFF
cdr3_nt: TGCGCCAGCAGCTTATCCGGGACAGGGGGCACAACTAATGAAAAACTGTTTTTT

v_call: TRBV19
cdr3_length: 15
d_call: -
j_call: TRBJ1-5
clone_size: -
cdr3_aa: CASTPPGYSNQPQHF
cdr3_nt: TGTGCCAGTACCCCACCAGGTTATAGCAATCAGCCCCAGCATTTT

v_call: TRBV5-5
cdr3_length: 14
d_call: -
j_call: TRBJ1-2
clone_size: -
cdr3_aa: CASSLDPVNYGYTF
cdr3_nt: TGTGCCAGCAGCTTGGATCCGGTTAACTATGGCTACACCTTC

v_call: TRBV4-3
cdr3_length: 15
d_call: -
j_call: TRBJ2-5
clone_size: -
cdr3_aa: CASSQETGPQETQYF
cdr3_nt: TGCGCCAGCAGCCAAGAAACAGGGCCCCAAGAGACCCAGTACTTC

v_call: TRBV7-6
cdr3_length: 11
d_call: -
j_call: TRBJ2-3
clone_size: -
cdr3_aa: CASSSTDTQYF
cdr3_nt: TGTGCCAGCAGCTCCACAGATACGCAGTATTTT

v_call: TRBV5-4
cdr3_length: 12
d_call: -
j_call: TRBJ1-1
clone_size: -
cdr3_aa: CASSLDTNEAFF
cdr3_nt: TGTGCCAGCAGCTTGGACACCAATGAAGCTTTCTTT

v_call: TRBV2
cdr3_length: 16
d_call: TRBD2
j_call: TRBJ2-5
clone_size: -
cdr3_aa: CASSEGIAGGRQTQYF
cdr3_nt: TGTGCCAGCAGTGAAGGGATAGCGGGGGGGCGGCAGACCCAGTACTTC

v_call: TRBV5-1
cdr3_length: 15
d_call: -
j_call: TRBJ1-5
clone_size: -
cdr3_aa: CASSLGGTVGQPQHF
cdr3_nt: TGCGCCAGCAGCTTGGGAGGAACAGTGGGTCAGCCCCAGCATTTT

v_call: TRBV4-1
cdr3_length: 15
d_call: -
j_call: TRBJ1-4
clone_size: -
cdr3_aa: CASSPVGSTNRKLFF
cdr3_nt: TGCGCCAGCAGCCCCGTAGGGAGCACTAATAGAAAACTGTTTTTT